The next 21 T cell receptor beta chains were all read from a single sample in a study of blood T cell repertoires in COVID-19 (dated by TCRdb to the early 2020s). The library was made by the immunoSEQ multiplex PCR assay. Here the immuneACCESS table is served through TCRdb, limited to in-frame sequences with V and J called. Missing clones are a known gap in these copies; in checked studies unresolved V genes cover under half, and the rest lacks a known reason. The sample includes about 170,000 clones, with 83% observed a single time. Roughly 2% of the sample is in the top ten clones. Sequences were obtained from peripheral blood. The receptors derive from a woman older than 75 with acute or convalescent COVID-19.

This chain connects TRBV3-1 (or the pseudogene TRBV3-2) to TRBJ2-5, with TRBD1 matching 7 bases. CDR1 is LGHDT and CDR2 is YNNKEL in the germline V gene (reference sequence). V lost 1 base to trimming and J lost 4 bases; unmatched junction nucleotides: 3. There are 14 residues in the CDR3. The CDR3 region has the DNA TGTGCCAGCAGCCAAGCGTGGGACAGAGAGACCCAGTACTTC. Its translation is CASSQAWDRETQYF.

To note about this clone: Other DNA sequences in the sample encode the same CDR3. J is TRBJ1-5 and V is TRBV19, with TRBD1 identical over 8 bases. The CDR3 extends over 14 amino acids. Germline values: CDR1 LNHDA, CDR2 SQIVND (reference sequence). The J segment lost 6 bases and the V segment lost 5 bases, leaving 6 bases of the junction unmatched. The CDR3: CASSSQGAGQPQHF. CDR3 coding DNA: TGTGCCAGTAGTTCCCAGGGGGCGGGTCAGCCCCAGCATTTT.

The chain joins TRBV5-1 to TRBJ2-6, with D perhaps matching TRBD1 (6 bases). CDR3 length: 16 residues. The germline CDR1 and CDR2 sequences are SGHRS and YFSETQ. V lost 4 bases and J lost 2, with 13 bases in between. The DNA for the CDR3 is TGCGCCAGCAGCCCCGGATACAGGGCTGGGGCCAACGTCCTGACTTTC. It yields the protein CASSPGYRAGANVLTF.

As DNA, the CDR3 is TGTGCCATCAGTGACTCTTCGACGGGGAGGCTGTTTTTT. Protein sequence: CAISDSSTGRLFF. The chain links TRBV10-3 to TRBJ1-4; D is uncertain. V was clipped by 3 bases and J by 14 bases, with 16 bases between them. This CDR3 contains 13 residues. Germline assignment: CDR1 ENHRY and CDR2 SYGVKD.

The rearrangement links TRBV9 to TRBJ2-3; D is possibly TRBD1 (5 bases). V was pared by 0 bases and J by 5 bases, with 10 bases between. The CDR3 is 14 residues long. Looked up from germline, CDR1 is SGDLS and CDR2 is YYNGEE. CDR3 sequence: CASSVGNTGDTQYF. CDR3 DNA: TGTGCCAGCAGCGTAGGAAACACAGGAGATACGCAGTATTTT. The full variable domain, completed using reference TRBV9 and TRBJ2-3, is DSGVTQTPKHLITATGQRVTLRCSPRSGDLSVYWYQQSLDQGLQFLIQYYNGEERAKGNILERFSAQQFPDLHSELNLSSLELGDSALYFCASSVGNTGDTQYFGPGTRLTVL.

This clone was found once. V and J are TRBV6-7 and TRBJ2-3; D is unclear. TRBV6-7 is placed among ORFs of uncertain function. Trimming left V 9 bases short and J 4 bases short, with 17 bases between. The CDR3 has 14 residues. CDR3 in amino acids: CASAPWAQADTQYF. In DNA form, the CDR3 reads TGTGCCAGTGCCCCCTGGGCGCAAGCAGATACGCAGTATTTT.

Note on this clone: The sample contains more than one DNA sequence encoding this CDR3. This rearrangement joins TRBV7-2 to TRBJ1-1; D is possibly TRBD1 (6 bases). The CDR3 runs 14 residues. CDR1 SGHTA and CDR2 FQGNSA come from the germline V gene. Between the trimmed V and J ends, which lost 2 bases and 1 base, there was a span of 8 bases. The CDR3 DNA reads as TGTGCCAGCAGCTTACTACAGGGGAACACTGAAGCTTTCTTT. Translating gives CASSLLQGNTEAFF.

The rearrangement joins TRBV6-2 or TRBV6-3 to TRBJ2-3; 14 nucleotides line up with TRBD2. V shed 2 bases, J shed 11 bases, and the junction held 3 bases outside the gene matches. Germline V lookup: CDR1 MNHEY, CDR2 SVGEGT. CDR3 length: 14 residues. CDR3 coding DNA: TGTGCCAGCAGTTACGGGACTAGCGGGAGTATGCAGTATTTT. Translating gives CASSYGTSGSMQYF.

The V call is TRBV19, the J call TRBJ2-1; 14 bases match TRBD2. Germline-derived CDR1 and CDR2 are LNHDA and SQIVND (reference sequence). This CDR3 comprises 15 residues. Trimming cost V 5 bases and J 5 bases; bases outside gene matches: 2. CDR3 nucleotides: TGTGCCAGTAGTTCGGGACTAGCGGGAGACAATGAGCAGTTCTTC. The encoded protein is CASSSGLAGDNEQFF.

This clone has only one observation. The J gene is TRBJ2-5, the V gene TRBV9; D unclear. Germline CDR1 and CDR2: SGDLS and YYNGEE. Trimming took off 4 bases at V and 1 base at J, with 5 bases between the two ends. The CDR3 is made up of 12 amino acids. The CDR3 loop is CASSNLQETQYF. CDR3 sequence (DNA): TGTGCCAGCAGCAATCTCCAAGAGACCCAGTACTTC.

The chain combines TRBV29-1 with TRBJ1-1, with TRBD1 matching over 9 bases. CDR3 length: 13 amino acids. Germline trimming cut 5 bases from V and 4 bases from J; bases unmatched to any gene: 5. Germline-derived CDR1 and CDR2 are SQVTM and ANQGSEA. As DNA, the CDR3 is TGCAGCGTTACACAGGGGGCGGTCACTGAAGCTTTCTTT. Translated: CSVTQGAVTEAFF. Full variable domain (rest looked up from reference TRBV29-1 and TRBJ1-1): SAVISQKPSRDICQRGTSLTIQCQVDSQVTMMFWYRQQPGQSLTLIATANQGSEATYESGFVIDKFPISRPNLTFSTLTVSNMSPEDSSIYLCSVTQGAVTEAFFGQGTRLTVV.

This clone was picked up one time. Other DNA variants within this sample encode the same CDR3. V gene TRBV15 combines with J gene TRBJ1-5; D is unclear. Between the trimmed V and J ends, which lost 3 bases and 0 bases, there was a span of 6 bases. This CDR3 is built from 14 residues. Looked up from germline, CDR1 is LNHNV and CDR2 is YYDKDF (reference sequence). DNA for the CDR3: TGTGCCACCAGCAGGGACTATAGCAATCAGCCCCAGCATTTT. It codes for CATSRDYSNQPQHF. Variable domain in full (rest from reference TRBV15 and TRBJ1-5): DAMVIQNPRYQVTQFGKPVTLSCSQTLNHNVMYWYQQKSSQAPKLLFHYYDKDFNNEADTPDNFQSRRPNTSFCFLDIRSPGLGDTAMYLCATSRDYSNQPQHFGDGTRLSIL.

As DNA, the CDR3 is TGTGCCAGCAGCTCCTACGGGGGGTATGATGAAAAACTGTTTTTT. Its protein product is CASSSYGGYDEKLFF. This sequence joins TRBV7-2 and TRBJ1-4; tentatively, D is TRBD1 (5 bases). The CDR3 is 15 residues long. From germline, CDR1 is SGHTA and CDR2 FQGNSA. Trimming stripped 4 bases from V and 6 bases from J, with 15 bases between. Looking up the rest from reference TRBV7-2 and TRBJ1-4 gives the full variable domain: GAGVSQSPSNKVTEKGKDVELRCDPISGHTALYWYRQSLGQGLEFLIYFQGNSAPDKSGLPSDRFSAERTGGSVSTLTIQRTQQEDSAVYLCASSSYGGYDEKLFFGSGTQLSVL.

The chain uses TRBV27 and TRBJ2-5; D is perhaps TRBD2 (6 bases). CDR1 is MNHEY, CDR2 SMNVEV, per germline (reference sequence). The CDR3 totals 15 residues. Trimming pared 6 bases from V and 2 bases from J, leaving 16 bases between. CDR3 residues: CASSPRIGGQETQYF. As DNA, the CDR3 is TGTGCCAGCAGCCCCAGGATCGGGGGACAAGAGACCCAGTACTTC.

CDR3 nucleotides: TGTGCCAGCAGTCCGTTGGGACAGGGGGTCTCCAAAAACATTCAGTACTTC. It translates to CASSPLGQGVSKNIQYF. The chain has TRBV27 and TRBJ2-4; 11 bases align to TRBD1. The CDR3 is 17 amino acids. Germline V gives CDR1 MNHEY, CDR2 SMNVEV (reference sequence). V lost 5 bases and J lost 2; bases outside the gene matches: 8.

This chain uses TRBV7-8 with TRBJ2-7; unclear D gene. Germline CDR1 reads SGHVS; CDR2 reads FQNEAQ. This CDR3 is built from 15 residues. V was cut by 5 bases and J by 11 bases, with 25 bases left in between. The CDR3 protein is CASSPPGDSLILKYF. The CDR3 region has the DNA TGTGCCAGCAGCCCCCCCGGCGACTCACTTATTTTAAAGTACTTC. Complete variable domain (other parts from reference TRBV7-8 and TRBJ2-7): GAGVSQSPRYKVAKRGQDVALRCDPISGHVSLFWYQQALGQGPEFLTYFQNEAQLDKSGLPSDRFFAERPEGSVSTLKIQRTQQEDSAVYLCASSPPGDSLILKYFGPGTRLTVT.

The chain has TRBV11-2 and TRBJ2-5; 8 nucleotides agree with TRBD2. The CDR3 runs to 16 residues. V lost 5 bases to trimming and J lost 5 bases; unmatched junction nucleotides: 13. The V gene's germline CDR1 is SGHAT and CDR2 FQNNGV. The DNA for the CDR3 is TGTGCCAGCAGCCCCCGGGGGGGGAGATTAGGGGAGACCCAGTACTTC. Its translation is CASSPRGGRLGETQYF.

The chain couples TRBV24-1 to TRBJ2-2, with D perhaps matching TRBD2 (5 bases). Germline V gene sequence: CDR1 KGHDR, CDR2 SFDVKD. The CDR3 covers 12 residues. Trimming took off 5 bases at V and 5 bases at J, with 5 bases between the two ends. The CDR3 reads CATSGGTGELFF. DNA of the CDR3: TGTGCCACCAGTGGAGGGACCGGGGAGCTGTTTTTT.

The chain employs TRBV6-5 and TRBJ2-7, with TRBD1 identical over 8 bases. This CDR3 comprises 14 residues. With V trimmed by 5 bases and J by 6 bases, 9 bases remained unmatched. Germline loops: CDR1 MNHEY, CDR2 SVGAGI. Here the CDR3 reads CASSQDRVRGEQYF. The DNA for the CDR3 is TGTGCCAGCAGTCAGGACAGGGTCAGGGGCGAGCAGTACTTC.

The CDR3 DNA follows: TGTGCCAGCAGCTTGGTTGGGACACACCACAATGAGCAGTTCTTC. Protein sequence: CASSLVGTHHNEQFF. The chain is built from TRBV5-6 and TRBJ2-1, with D perhaps matching TRBD1 (6 bases). V shed 0 bases and J shed 5 bases, with 12 bases lying between them. The CDR3 consists of 15 residues. CDR1 is SGHDT and CDR2 is YYEEEE in the germline V gene.

The chain employs TRBV5-3 and TRBJ2-7, with 7 bases aligning to TRBD1. TRBV5-3 is recorded as an ORF, its role being uncertain. The CDR3 is 15 amino acids. The V segment lost 3 bases and the J segment 3 bases; nucleotides outside the gene matches: 9. The CDR3 DNA reads as TGTGCCAGAAGCTATCTGGGGACAGATGACTACGAGCAGTACTTC. Protein sequence: CARSYLGTDDYEQYF.